Included here is one TCR beta chain sequence, with context. The sample belongs to a study of blood T cell repertoires in COVID-19. Measured with immunoSEQ multiplex PCR; TCRdb has only the in-frame clones, and not every one. Counted here are about 490,000 clones, around 85% occurring once; the ten biggest clones make up under 4%. From germline, CDR1 is GTSNPN and CDR2 SVGIG (reference sequence). The CDR3 length is 13 residues. The V and J ends lost 3 bases and 9 bases respectively, with 15 bases between them. This clonotype was sampled from a human donor in a cohort sampled during active COVID-19. The chain uses TRBV30 and TRBJ1-3; no clear D. The sample was peripheral blood. In DNA, the CDR3 is TGTGCCTGGAGCAACAATAACCCAGTCACCATATATTTT. It yields the protein CAWSNNNPVTIYF.